This T cell receptor (beta chain) was obtained from a study of neurological immune-mediated disorders. Regarding the study as a whole: CDR3 amino acid sequences of expanded clones were not shared across subjects, a result suggesting private repertoires in all groups.

CDR3 length: 16 residues. The germline V gene encodes CDR1 SEHNR and CDR2 FQNEAQ (reference sequence). With regard to this clonotype: Its specificity is not known. Sequence at one end of the junction differs from germline and may be a read error.

Via MiXCR, TCRdb re-called the 5' RACE reads, giving one row per CDR3 protein. The table has 50,000 to 55,000 distinct CDR3 sequences, 9% to 12% seen once; the top ten hold approximately 5%. The gene calls are TRBV7-9 and TRBJ2-7; 7 bases are a match to TRBD1. The sequenced sample was PBMCs. This clonotype originated in a man aged 70-80 years with HTLV-1-associated myelopathy (HAM/TSP). CDR3 nucleotide sequence: TGTGTCAGCAGCTTAGGGGTAGGGACAGTCTCCTACGAGCAGTACTTC. The encoded protein is CVSSLGVGTVSYEQYF.